This record covers a single T cell receptor (beta chain). Its antigen target is currently unknown. The sample holds no much larger clone one base away, and base qualities are not on file. Using the deep immunoSEQ assay, multiplex PCR amplified TCR CDR3 regions from genomic DNA. For each cell subset, the extracted genomic DNA was distributed evenly across all wells of several immunoSEQ 96-well plates, and each plate served as one replicate. Each replicate PCR for sorted subsets received 200 ng genomic DNA, equal to 30,000 or so T cell genomes. The purified libraries were quantified using a Qubit 3.0 fluorometer, sized with a Bioanalyzer 2100, and then quantified again using the KAPA Library Quantification kit. Every immunoSEQ 96-well plate was sequenced on a separate single-read 150-cycle Illumina NextSeq 550 flow cell. In the original analysis: The immunoSEQ output contained only junctional sequences without quality scores, so filtering could not match that applied to full-length reads. To assign V/J genes and CDR3, sequences were annotated against IMGT germline references using PyIR, a Python wrapper for IgBLAST v1.9. Reads were filtered out if the reads had weak V/J assignments (E-value above 1e-6), no CDR3, stop codons, out-of-frame junctions, or ambiguous translated residues. V3J clonotypes were defined as sequences sharing an identical inferred V gene, J gene, and CDR3 amino acid sequence. The percentage overlap between two repertoires was calculated by dividing the number of shared unique clonotypes by the size of the smaller repertoire. Repertoire richness was assessed with RTK rarefaction, the Chao1 estimator, and Recon v2.1 estimates of unobserved clonotypes. For all TCRbeta clonotypes obtained by the gDNA method from a few donors, generation probabilities were computed with OLGA. This immuneACCESS table, as held by TCRdb, lists in-frame sequences with V and J called but not all clones. Of the missing ones, under half trace to an unresolved V gene in checked studies; the others have no known cause. V, J and clone size derive from that table, while D and trimming were established from the DNA sequence. This sample lists some 360,000 clones; less than 85% were detected once. More than 9% of the sample is held by the ten biggest clonotypes.

The source of the sample is a study of shared clonotypes between healthy human individuals (dated by TCRdb to 2018 to 2021). General notes on the study: A couple of women and a few men aged 18 to 49 years were included in the cohort. Different laboratories and diverse techniques were used to prepare libraries and sequence TCR repertoires, to increase sequencing depth and limit assay-specific biases. The study deeply sequenced blood TCR repertoires of roughly five healthy adults to estimate repertoire size and the extent of clonotype sharing between individuals. For each donor, CD4 naive and CD4 memory were each given three plates, CD8 naive was given two plates, and CD8 memory was given one plate. Leukapheresis yielded between about 0.94 and 9.5 billion PBMCs per donor. What the work shows at the level of the full study, not this receptor alone: Pairwise subsampling led to the expectation that sequencing depth would affect the degree of clonotype sharing among donors. Because the study included a small number of donors, the genetic and exposure-history diversity represented was limited. Only blood was sampled, and tissue TCR repertoires likely differ from those in blood. Compared with non-shared clonotypes, the clonotypes found in all four sorted-subset donors had higher generation probabilities. Naive subsets generally had larger estimated clonotype richness than memory subsets. Rarefaction of sorted-subset datasets indicated incomplete sequencing despite the large sequencing depth. When several donors were compared, the shared fraction of clonotypes was around 5.1% for naive CD4, roughly 3.4% for naive CD8, about 2.5% for memory CD4, and about 0.36% for memory CD8.

Healthy HIV-negative adults with no recently reported acute infections or vaccinations were included as donors. Every donor was a Caucasian adult living in Nashville, Tennessee, USA. Magnetic negative selection was used to enrich CD4+ T cells, after which naive cells were positively selected on CD45RA and the negative fraction became the memory subset. Blood was obtained by leukapheresis, after which PBMCs were separated by Ficoll-Histopaque density gradient centrifugation and cryopreserved in liquid nitrogen vapor phase. Purity and quantity of every magnetically sorted T cell population were checked by analytical flow cytometry. Each sorted fraction had its genomic DNA isolated and then quantified by UV absorbance on a Nanodrop 2000c. V is shortened by 4 bases, J by 6 bases, and the region joining them spans 11 bases. From the cysteine through the phenylalanine, the CDR3 covers 13 amino acids. Of the read, only the CDR3 DNA is kept; its 39 bases are in frame from base 1. The germline V gene (reference sequence) sets CDR1 to SGHNT and CDR2 to YYREEE.

Sequencing was carried out using memory CD4+ T cells sorted from blood. Reading the label with the study, this specimen's cell subset or site is: CD45RA-negative fraction. The sequence joins TRBV5-4 to TRBJ2-1; a weak D assignment points to TRBD1 (6 bases agree). This receptor was obtained from a man in his thirties or forties in good health. The CDR3 amino acid sequence is: CASSLTGLNEQFF. The DNA sequence is TGTGCCAGCAGCCTTACAGGGCTCAATGAGCAGTTCTTC.